The T cell receptor beta chain described here comes from a study of PD-1 blockade in classical Hodgkin lymphoma. Study-level findings and limits: Why repertoires differed is undefined; disease activity or prior therapy possibly contributed. A significant rise in TCR diversity was seen by C4D1 for CD4+ cells but not for CD8+ cells.

Brentuximab vedotin exposure varied, and every patient relapsed after autologous stem cell transplantation. The CDR3 sequence is 16 residues long. With V trimmed by 7 bases and J by 10 bases, 16 bases remained unmatched. The germline CDR1 and CDR2 sequences are LNHDA and SQIVND (reference sequence). Note on this clone: Its antigen is as yet unknown.

The data were produced by immunoSEQ multiplex PCR, yet TCRdb's version contains in-frame clones alone and is incomplete. Seen here are about 40,000 clones, about 72% observed once, and the top ten hold less than 4%. The sequence derives from a human donor with classical Hodgkin lymphoma. The V gene is TRBV19, the J gene TRBJ1-4; TRBD1 matches at 9 bases. The sequenced sample was peripheral blood mononuclear cells (PBMCs), obtained at baseline. The CDR3 coding sequence is TGTGCCAGTAACCGAATCCCGGGACAGGGAGGAGGAAAACTGTTTTTT. Amino acids: CASNRIPGQGGGKLFF.